This T cell receptor beta chain originates from a study of T-cell reconstitution after alpha-beta-depleted transplantation in children. General study points: In some patients, recipient T cells and intrathymic progenitors surviving conditioning explained high day-60 diversity. When one year had passed after transplant, most T-cell counts and diversity came from newly produced T cells.

Germline CDR1 is SGHTA and CDR2 is FQGNSA. This CDR3 is 16 amino acids long. Trimming pared 2 bases from V and 3 bases from J, leaving 15 bases between. The sample holds a few counts of this clonotype. Antigen unknown. Using unique molecular identifiers, the investigators prepared the TCRbeta library. TCRdb re-called the PCR reads through MiXCR, storing one row per CDR3 protein. The data hold some 100,000 distinct CDR3 sequences, with 20% to 30% observed a single time. This TCR was recovered from a boy between 2 and 10 years old with acute lymphoblastic leukemia, due to receive a stem cell transplant. The material sequenced was PBMCs, taken before TCRalphabeta/CD19-depleted stem cell transplant. The chain joins TRBV7-2 to TRBJ2-3; no clear D. The CDR3 nucleotides read TGTGCCAGCAGCTTATACGCGGCCCTAGTAACAGATACGCAGTATTTT. Translating it yields CASSLYAALVTDTQYF.